These 6 T cell receptor beta chains were all obtained from the same sample, sequenced in a study of blood T cell repertoires in COVID-19 (dated by TCRdb to about 2020). The method was the immunoSEQ multiplex PCR assay. Entries here come from immuneACCESS through TCRdb and include only in-frame sequences with V and J called. Some clones fail to appear in such tables; in the studies checked, an unresolved V gene covers under half of the shortfall, and the cause of the remainder is unknown. Here the sample has about 200,000 clones; roughly 82% occur a single time. The ten largest account for around 5% of the sample. The sequenced sample was PBMCs or T cells enriched from blood (not recorded which). These receptors were collected from a man aged 35-49 years with acute COVID-19.

This chain joins TRBV2 and TRBJ2-1, with TRBD2 matching 12 bases. The CDR3 spans 16 residues. Germline V CDR1 and CDR2: SNHLY, FYNNEI. The junction had 10 bases not matched to a gene; V was cut back by 3 bases and J by 10 bases. The CDR3: CASSELQTSGRNEQFF. Here the CDR3 DNA reads TGTGCCAGCAGTGAGCTTCAAACTAGCGGGAGGAACGAGCAGTTCTTC.

This sequence joins TRBV29-1 and TRBJ2-7; a possible D gene is TRBD1 (6 bases). Germline loops: CDR1 SQVTM, CDR2 ANQGSEA. With 6 bases removed from V and 2 bases from J, the gap between germline ends came to 14 bases. The CDR3 loop spans 13 amino acids. CDR3 loop: CSVEQGSTYEQYF. The CDR3 DNA follows: TGCAGCGTGGAACAGGGCTCGACCTACGAGCAGTACTTC.

The chain is built from TRBV11-2 and TRBJ1-2; D call uncertain. The V gene's germline CDR1 is SGHAT and CDR2 FQNNGV. Trimming pared 5 bases from V and 9 bases from J, leaving 22 bases between. CDR3 length: 15 amino acids. Here the CDR3 DNA reads TGTGCCAGCAGCCCCGATCCGACAAACCGGGATAGCTACACCTTC. Translating gives CASSPDPTNRDSYTF.

The rearrangement joins TRBV18 to TRBJ2-6; D perhaps matches TRBD1 (7 bases). CDR3 length: 16 amino acids. CDR1 and CDR2 (germline): KGHSH, LQKENI. V dropped 2 bases and J dropped 2 bases, with 10 bases sitting between them. The CDR3 nucleotides are TGTGCCAGCTCACCAACCAGGGGGGCTGGGGCCAACGTCCTGACTTTC. Its protein product is CASSPTRGAGANVLTF.

This chain links TRBV12-3 or TRBV12-4 with TRBJ1-3; D is unresolved. The V end was cut by 5 bases, the J end by 0 bases, with 5 bases between. This CDR3 region has 13 residues. Here the CDR3 DNA reads TGTGCCAGCAGTACTACCTCTGGAAACACCATATATTTT. Translated, it gives CASSTTSGNTIYF.

The V gene is TRBV6-5, the J gene TRBJ2-7, with 8 positions matching TRBD2. The germline CDR1 and CDR2 sequences are MNHEY and SVGAGI. V shed 2 bases and J 3 bases; nucleotides not matched to a gene: 3. This CDR3 spans 14 amino acids. The DNA for the CDR3 is TGTGCCAGCAGTTACCGACTAGCGAGCTACGAGCAGTACTTC. Translating it yields CASSYRLASYEQYF.